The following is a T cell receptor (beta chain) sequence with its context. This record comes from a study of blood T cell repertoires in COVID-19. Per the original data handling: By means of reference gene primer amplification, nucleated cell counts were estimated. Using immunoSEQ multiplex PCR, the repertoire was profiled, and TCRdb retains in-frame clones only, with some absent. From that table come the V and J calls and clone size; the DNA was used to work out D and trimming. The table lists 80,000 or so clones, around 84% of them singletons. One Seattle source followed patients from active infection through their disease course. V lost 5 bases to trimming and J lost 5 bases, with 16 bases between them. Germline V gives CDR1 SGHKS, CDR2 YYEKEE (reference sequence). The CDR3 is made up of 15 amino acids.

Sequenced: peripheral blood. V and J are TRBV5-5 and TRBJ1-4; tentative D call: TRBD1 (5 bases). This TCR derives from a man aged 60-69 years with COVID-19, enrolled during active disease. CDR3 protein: CASSSGVDTNEKLFF. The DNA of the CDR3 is TGTGCCAGCAGTTCGGGGGTTGACACGAATGAAAAACTGTTTTTT.